Presented here are 2 T cell receptor beta chains from one specimen sequenced in a study of T cell responses to AZD1222 COVID-19 vaccine (dated by TCRdb to 2020 to 2022). What the time point label conveys for this sample: about 28 days (+/-7) after the second vaccine dose. To prepare the library, the immunoSEQ multiplex PCR assay was applied. TCRdb re-hosts the immuneACCESS table, in-frame sequences only. Its copies lack some clones; in the studies checked, an unresolved V gene accounts for under half of them, and the cause for the rest is not known. This sample has fewer than 150,000 clones in its table, and 85% to 90% of those were observed once. The top ten clones comprise approximately 18% of the sample. Source: peripheral blood, taken 28 days after the second AZD1222 dose. The receptors stem from an adult who received the AZD1222 COVID-19 vaccine.

In this sample, this clone turned up once. V is TRBV28 and J is TRBJ1-6; 10 bases line up with TRBD1. Germline CDR1 reads MDHEN; CDR2 reads SYDVKM. V shed 2 bases, J shed 9 bases, and the junction held 16 bases outside the gene matches. This CDR3 has 19 amino acids. This CDR3 reads CASSLLRMGTGDLVSPLHF. CDR3 nucleotides: TGTGCCAGCAGTTTACTACGTATGGGGACAGGGGATCTCGTTTCACCCCTCCACTTT.

V and J are TRBV4-3 and TRBJ2-5; maybe TRBD1 (5 bases). Germline CDR1 is LGHNA and CDR2 is YSLEER. CDR3 length: 14 amino acids. Deletions cut 1 base from V and 1 base from J, with 7 bases between. Here the CDR3 reads CASSQGTSQETQYF. CDR3 DNA: TGCGCCAGCAGCCAAGGGACATCCCAAGAGACCCAGTACTTC.